This is a list of T cell receptor beta chains from one sample in a study of CD8 T cells in Susac syndrome. Using its own MiXCR run on the immunoSEQ multiplex PCR reads, TCRdb lists one record per CDR3 protein. The sample holds roughly 44,000 distinct CDR3 sequences, 93% seen once. Sample: CD8+ T cells from PBMCs. The receptors derive from a human donor in good health. The CDR3 runs from the conserved cysteine through the conserved F or W. A D gene is named only where the DNA matches it firmly. Expanded clones are given a class, and other clones once, few, many or no size at all.

CDR3nt | CDR3aa | d_gene | len | j_gene | v_gene | abundance
TGTGCCAGCACCCTACAGGGGATAGGAAACACCATATATTTT | CASTLQGIGNTIYF | TRBD1 | 14 | TRBJ1-3 | TRBV28 | NA
TGCAGCGTCTGGACAGGGGGACTCTACACCTTC | CSVWTGGLYTF | TRBD1 | 11 | TRBJ1-2 | TRBV29-1 | NA
TGTGCCAGCAGAGGATTGGGACAGGGACAGAGCTCCTACAATGAGCAGTTCTTC | CASRGLGQGQSSYNEQFF | TRBD1 | 18 | TRBJ2-1 | TRBV28 | NA
TGTGCCAGCACTCCGACGGGACCTTCCTCCTACGAGCAGTACTTC | CASTPTGPSSYEQYF | NA | 15 | TRBJ2-7 | TRBV28 | NA
TGCGCCAGCAGCCAAGAACTGAGTTCCGGAAACACCATATATTTT | CASSQELSSGNTIYF | NA | 15 | TRBJ1-3 | TRBV4-1 | NA
TGTGCCACCAGTGATTTGATGGCTAGCGGCGGGGAGCTGTTTTTT | CATSDLMASGGELFF | TRBD2 | 15 | TRBJ2-2 | TRBV24-1 | NA
TGTGCCAGCAGCTCCTATTACCAGGGCCCTACGCAGTATTTT | CASSSYYQGPTQYF | NA | 14 | TRBJ2-3 | TRBV7-9 | NA
TGTGCCAGCAGTTCCCCGGGACAGGGCTGCGAGACCCAGTACTTC | CASSSPGQGCETQYF | TRBD1 | 15 | TRBJ2-5 | TRBV27 | once
TGCGCCAGCAGCCAAGAAAGTAGGGGGAGCTACAATGAGCAGTTCTTC | CASSQESRGSYNEQFF | NA | 16 | TRBJ2-1 | TRBV4-1 | NA
TGTGCCATCAGTCAGGCCATGAACACTGAAGCTTTCTTT | CAISQAMNTEAFF | NA | 13 | TRBJ1-1 | TRBV10-3 | NA
TGTGCCAGTACGGCCCTAGGCGCGAACACTGAAGCTTTCTTT | CASTALGANTEAFF | NA | 14 | TRBJ1-1 | TRBV19 | NA
TGTGCCAGCAGCTCCTCCGGGGGACAGGTCTACGAGCAGTACTTC | CASSSSGGQVYEQYF | TRBD1 | 15 | TRBJ2-7 | TRBV7-6 | NA
TGTGCCAGCAGCTACAGGGGCCGCTACGAGCAGTACTTC | CASSYRGRYEQYF | TRBD1 | 13 | TRBJ2-7 | TRBV7-9 | NA
TGTGCCAGCTCGTCCGGGACTAGCGGTGAGCAGTTCTTC | CASSSGTSGEQFF | TRBD2 | 13 | TRBJ2-1 | TRBV18 | NA
TGTGCCAGTAGTACTGGGACCTCCCAAGCCCAGCATTTT | CASSTGTSQAQHF | NA | 13 | TRBJ1-5 | TRBV19 | once
TGTGCCAGCAGCATTCCGGGACCGTCTGAAGCTTTCTTT | CASSIPGPSEAFF | NA | 13 | TRBJ1-1 | TRBV7-9 | once
TGTGCTAGTGGTTTGTACGGGGTAGGGGAGCAGTTCTTC | CASGLYGVGEQFF | NA | 13 | TRBJ2-1 | TRBV12-5 | NA
TGTGCCAGCAGCTTAGGAGCGGGGATTTACGAGCAGTACTTC | CASSLGAGIYEQYF | TRBD2 | 14 | TRBJ2-7 | TRBV13 | NA
TGTGCCAGCAGTTTATCCTGGACAGGGGCCAACGAGCAGTACTTC | CASSLSWTGANEQYF | TRBD1 | 15 | TRBJ2-7 | TRBV27 | once
TGCAGTGCCAGGGGAATCGTAGATACGCAGTATTTT | CSARGIVDTQYF | NA | 12 | TRBJ2-3 | TRBV20-1 | NA
TGTGCCAGCAGCGCACAAGGGGGGGGGAACACCGGGGAGCTGTTTTTT | CASSAQGGGNTGELFF | NA | 16 | TRBJ2-2 | TRBV9 | NA
TGTGCCAGCAGCCCCTTCGCCGGGGAGCTGTTTTTT | CASSPFAGELFF | NA | 12 | TRBJ2-2 | TRBV7-2 | NA
TGCAGCGTTGAAGATCTCGTGACAGCGAACACTGAAGCTTTCTTT | CSVEDLVTANTEAFF | NA | 15 | TRBJ1-1 | TRBV29-1 | NA
TGTGCCAGCAGACCCGGGACAGTCTATGGCTACACCTTC | CASRPGTVYGYTF | TRBD1 | 13 | TRBJ1-2 | TRBV28 | NA
TGTGCCAGCAGCTTAAGAGGAGTTGGGGAGCTGTTTTTT | CASSLRGVGELFF | NA | 13 | TRBJ2-2 | TRBV13 | NA
TGTGCCAGCAGCTTGGAAGCTGCCAGGGAGTCCTACGAGCAGTACTTC | CASSLEAARESYEQYF | NA | 16 | TRBJ2-7 | TRBV5-6 | NA
TGTGCCAGCAGTTACTCGGACATAACAGAGCAGTTCTTC | CASSYSDITEQFF | NA | 13 | TRBJ2-1 | TRBV6-5 | NA
TGTGCCAGCAGTTACTTGGGGTCGCGGGGCAATGAGCAGTTCTTC | CASSYLGSRGNEQFF | NA | 15 | TRBJ2-1 | TRBV6-5 | NA
TGTGCCAGCAGCTCCTGGACTGTCTCCTACGAGCAGTACTTC | CASSSWTVSYEQYF | NA | 14 | TRBJ2-7 | TRBV7-9 | few
TGTGCCAGCAGCCCAGGGGGTGTTGAGCAGTTCTTC | CASSPGGVEQFF | TRBD1 | 12 | TRBJ2-1 | TRBV27 | NA
TGTGCCAGCAGTGAATCAACGGTACTGAGCTACACCGGGGAGCTGTTTTTT | CASSESTVLSYTGELFF | NA | 17 | TRBJ2-2 | TRBV25-1 | NA
TGTGCCAGCAGCCCCCCGGGGGCCACCTACGAGCAGTACTTC | CASSPPGATYEQYF | NA | 14 | TRBJ2-7 | TRBV7-9 | NA
TGTGCCAGCAGCACCGAGGTGGACTACCAAGAGACCCAGTACTTC | CASSTEVDYQETQYF | NA | 15 | TRBJ2-5 | TRBV5-6 | NA
TGCAGCGGAGGTGCCATGGGGGGCTACACCTTC | CSGGAMGGYTF | NA | 11 | TRBJ1-2 | TRBV29-1 | NA
TGTGCCAGCAGCTTCGTGGGTTCCCTCTTCGAGCAGTACTTC | CASSFVGSLFEQYF | NA | 14 | TRBJ2-7 | TRBV5-6 | NA
TGTGCCAGCAGTTCGATAGAATCCGATGAGCAGTTCTTC | CASSSIESDEQFF | NA | 13 | TRBJ2-1 | TRBV6-5 | once
TGCAGCGTTGGGTTCGTGGGGGGTTACGAGCAGTACTTC | CSVGFVGGYEQYF | NA | 13 | TRBJ2-7 | TRBV29-1 | NA
TGTGCCAGCAGTTACGAGACCCCGGGGGACGAGCAGTACTTC | CASSYETPGDEQYF | NA | 14 | TRBJ2-7 | TRBV6-2/TRBV6-3 | NA
TGTGCTAGCAGCTCGGGACAGGGAGCCGCCAATGAGCAGTTCTTC | CASSSGQGAANEQFF | TRBD1 | 15 | TRBJ2-1 | TRBV7-7 | NA
TGTGCCAGCAGTTTAGGGACAGGGTCGCAGCCCCAGCATTTT | CASSLGTGSQPQHF | TRBD1 | 14 | TRBJ1-5 | TRBV27 | few
TGTGCCAGCTCACCCACCCCGACAGTGCCTCTACAAGAGACCCAGTACTTC | CASSPTPTVPLQETQYF | NA | 17 | TRBJ2-5 | TRBV18 | NA
TGCAGCGTTGCGCGGGAGGGTCGGTTCTACAATGAGCAGTTCTTC | CSVAREGRFYNEQFF | TRBD2 | 15 | TRBJ2-1 | TRBV29-1 | NA
TGTGCCAGCAGCTTACCAGCGGGAGGCTACGAGCAGTACTTC | CASSLPAGGYEQYF | TRBD2 | 14 | TRBJ2-7 | TRBV13 | NA
TGTGCCAGCAGCTTAGAGAGAAACTACGAGCAGTACTTC | CASSLERNYEQYF | NA | 13 | TRBJ2-7 | TRBV7-8 | NA
TGCAGCTTCAGATTGCTTGGGGAGCAGTACTTC | CSFRLLGEQYF | NA | 11 | TRBJ2-7 | TRBV29-1 | once
TGTGCCAGCAGCCAAGTAGGCCCCGGGGAGCTGTTTTTT | CASSQVGPGELFF | NA | 13 | TRBJ2-2 | TRBV14 | NA
TGTGCCAGCAGTTTCGGGACTAAATCCTACGAGCAGTACTTC | CASSFGTKSYEQYF | TRBD2 | 14 | TRBJ2-7 | TRBV12-3/TRBV12-4 | once
TGCAGTGCTACACTAGCGGGAACCTCCTACAATGAGCAGTTCTTC | CSATLAGTSYNEQFF | TRBD2 | 15 | TRBJ2-1 | TRBV20-1 | NA
TGCAGTGCTAAGGGACTAGCGGACTACAATGAGCAGTTCTTC | CSAKGLADYNEQFF | TRBD2 | 14 | TRBJ2-1 | TRBV20-1 | NA
TGCAGTGCTAGATCCGGGACAGAGTTCCCAGATACGCAGTATTTT | CSARSGTEFPDTQYF | TRBD1 | 15 | TRBJ2-3 | TRBV20-1 | NA
TGTGCCCGACCGGCCCCTCGCGTCCTGACTTTC | CARPAPRVLTF | NA | 11 | TRBJ2-6 | TRBV9 | NA
TGTGCCAGCAGTTTACGGACCAACTACGAGCAGTACTTC | CASSLRTNYEQYF | NA | 13 | TRBJ2-7 | TRBV27 | once
TGCGCCAGCAGGGGGATGGTGGGGGACCTATACAATGAGCAGTTCTTC | CASRGMVGDLYNEQFF | NA | 16 | TRBJ2-1 | TRBV4-1 | NA
TGTGCCAGCAGTGAGATCAGGGACAGGGGTACCTTGGAGACCCAGTACTTC | CASSEIRDRGTLETQYF | TRBD1 | 17 | TRBJ2-5 | TRBV25-1 | NA
TGCGCCAGCAGCTTGGTGCTCGGGGAGCTGTTTTTT | CASSLVLGELFF | NA | 12 | TRBJ2-2 | TRBV5-1 | NA
TGCAGCGAAAAGGGGGGAAACAATCAGTACTTC | CSEKGGNNQYF | NA | 11 | TRBJ2-4 | TRBV29-1 | NA
TGTGCCAGCAGTGCAGGGGGGATTTGGAACATTCAGTACTTC | CASSAGGIWNIQYF | NA | 14 | TRBJ2-4 | TRBV2 | NA